The subject of this entry is one T cell receptor beta chain. Its matching antigen is unknown. The data originate from a study of cytomegalovirus exposure and HLA in healthy donors. Study outcomes and limitations: Associated with cytomegalovirus, according to the listing, were 150 to 200 TCR beta chains.

TCRdb's copy holds only in-frame clones and misses some; the assay was immunoSEQ multiplex PCR. The profile covers 200,000 to 300,000 clones, with around nine tenths appearing a single time and about 3% taken by the ten largest. This clonotype originated in a man between 18 and 35 years old in good health and CMV-seronegative. Source material: PBMCs.

Here the CDR3 DNA reads TGTGCCAGAAGCTTAGTGATGCGACAGAAGGTCCAAGAGACCCAGTACTTC. The encoded protein is CARSLVMRQKVQETQYF. V is TRBV7-5 and J is TRBJ2-5; TRBD1 is taken as the D call from the table, unchecked against the DNA. TRBV7-5 counts as a pseudogene. This CDR3 is 17 amino acids long.